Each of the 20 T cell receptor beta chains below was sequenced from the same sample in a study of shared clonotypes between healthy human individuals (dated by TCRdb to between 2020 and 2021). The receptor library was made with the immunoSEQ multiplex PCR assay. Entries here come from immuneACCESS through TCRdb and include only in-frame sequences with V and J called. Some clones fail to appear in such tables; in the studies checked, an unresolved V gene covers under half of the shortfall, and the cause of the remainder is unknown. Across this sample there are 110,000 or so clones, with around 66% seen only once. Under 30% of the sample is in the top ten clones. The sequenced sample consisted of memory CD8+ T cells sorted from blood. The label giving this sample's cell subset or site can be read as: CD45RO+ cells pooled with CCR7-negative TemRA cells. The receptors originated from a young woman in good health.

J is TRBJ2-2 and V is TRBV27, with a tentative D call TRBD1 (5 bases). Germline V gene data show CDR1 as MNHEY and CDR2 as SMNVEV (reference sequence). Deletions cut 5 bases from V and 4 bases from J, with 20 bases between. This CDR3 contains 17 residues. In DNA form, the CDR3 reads TGTGCCAGCAGTATCCCCCGGAAAGGGGCGAGCACCGGGGAGCTGTTTTTT. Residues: CASSIPRKGASTGELFF.

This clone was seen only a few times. CDR3 loop: CASSLAATDTQYF. CDR3 DNA sequence: TGTGCCAGCAGCTTAGCGGCCACAGATACGCAGTATTTT. V gene TRBV7-8 combines with J gene TRBJ2-3; D unresolved. Germline V gene data show CDR1 as SGHVS and CDR2 as FQNEAQ. This CDR3 is 13 amino acids long. The V end lost 0 bases, the J end lost 2 bases, and 3 bases lay between the germline ends.

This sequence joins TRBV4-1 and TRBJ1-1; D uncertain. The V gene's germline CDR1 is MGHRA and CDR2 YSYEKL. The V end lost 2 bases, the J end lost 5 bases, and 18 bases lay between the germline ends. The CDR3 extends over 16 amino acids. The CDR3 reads CASSQPLGRAGTEAFF. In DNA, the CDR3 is TGCGCCAGCAGCCAACCCCTTGGCCGCGCGGGAACTGAAGCTTTCTTT.

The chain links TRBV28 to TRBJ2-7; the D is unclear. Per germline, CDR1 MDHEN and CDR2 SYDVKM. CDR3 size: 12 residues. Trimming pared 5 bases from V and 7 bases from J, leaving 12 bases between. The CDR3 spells CASSQPEWEQYF. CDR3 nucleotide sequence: TGTGCCAGCAGTCAACCCGAGTGGGAGCAGTACTTC.

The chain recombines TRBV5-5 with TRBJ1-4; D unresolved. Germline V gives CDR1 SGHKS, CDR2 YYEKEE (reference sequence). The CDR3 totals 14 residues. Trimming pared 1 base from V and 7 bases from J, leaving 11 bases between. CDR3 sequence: CASSLLGMAEKLFF. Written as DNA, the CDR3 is TGTGCCAGCAGCTTGCTGGGTATGGCTGAAAAACTGTTTTTT. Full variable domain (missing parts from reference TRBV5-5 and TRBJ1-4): DAGVTQSPTHLIKTRGQQVTLRCSPISGHKSVSWYQQVLGQGPQFIFQYYEKEERGRGNFPDRFSARQFPNYSSELNVNALLLGDSALYLCASSLLGMAEKLFFGSGTQLSVL.

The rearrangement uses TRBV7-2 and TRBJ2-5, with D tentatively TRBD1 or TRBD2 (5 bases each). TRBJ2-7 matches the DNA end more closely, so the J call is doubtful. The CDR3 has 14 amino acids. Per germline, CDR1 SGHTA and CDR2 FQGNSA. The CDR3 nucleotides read TGTGCCAGCAGTTCACGGGACGGGATAAGCGAGCAGTACTTC. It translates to CASSSRDGISEQYF.

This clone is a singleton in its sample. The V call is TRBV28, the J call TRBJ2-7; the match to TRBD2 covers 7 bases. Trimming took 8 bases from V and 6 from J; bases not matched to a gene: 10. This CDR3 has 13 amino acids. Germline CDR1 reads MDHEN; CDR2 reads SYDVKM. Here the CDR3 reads CASGAGTSPEQYF. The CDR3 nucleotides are TGTGCCAGCGGAGCGGGAACAAGTCCCGAGCAGTACTTC.

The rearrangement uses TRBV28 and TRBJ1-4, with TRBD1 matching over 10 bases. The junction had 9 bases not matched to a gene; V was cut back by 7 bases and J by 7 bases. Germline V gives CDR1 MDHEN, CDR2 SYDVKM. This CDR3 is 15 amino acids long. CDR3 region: CASKSLDRGSEKLFF. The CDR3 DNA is TGTGCCAGCAAGTCGCTGGACAGGGGGTCTGAAAAACTGTTTTTT.

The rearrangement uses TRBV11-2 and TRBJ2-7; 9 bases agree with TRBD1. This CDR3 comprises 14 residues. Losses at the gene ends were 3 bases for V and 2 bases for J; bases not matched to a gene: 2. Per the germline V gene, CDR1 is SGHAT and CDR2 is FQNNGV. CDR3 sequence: CASSFGTGPYEQYF. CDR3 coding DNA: TGTGCCAGCAGCTTCGGGACAGGGCCCTACGAGCAGTACTTC.

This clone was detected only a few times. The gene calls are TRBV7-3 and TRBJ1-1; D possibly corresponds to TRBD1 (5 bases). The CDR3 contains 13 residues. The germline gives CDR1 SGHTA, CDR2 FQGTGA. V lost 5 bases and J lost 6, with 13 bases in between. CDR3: CASSATGGSEAFF. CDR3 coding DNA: TGTGCCAGCAGCGCCACGGGGGGGTCTGAAGCTTTCTTT.

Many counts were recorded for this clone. The CDR3 DNA follows: TGTGCCTGGAGTTTAACAGGGCCGGGTGAAAAACTGTTTTTT. Translated, it gives CAWSLTGPGEKLFF. The chain combines TRBV30 with TRBJ1-4; a possible D gene is TRBD1 (6 bases). Germline CDR1 is GTSNPN and CDR2 is SVGIG (reference sequence). Trimming removed 2 bases from V and 7 bases from J, with 14 bases in between. The CDR3 extends over 14 amino acids. The full variable domain, completed using reference TRBV30 and TRBJ1-4, is SQTIHQWPATLVQPVGSPLSLECTVEGTSNPNLYWYRQAAGRGLQLLFYSVGIGQISSEVPQNLSASRPQDRQFILSSKKLLLSDSGFYLCAWSLTGPGEKLFFGSGTQLSVL.

The CDR3 DNA follows: TGCGCCAGCAGCTTTGACAGGGTGGACTACAATGAGCAGTTCTTC. Translated: CASSFDRVDYNEQFF. The rearrangement links TRBV5-1 to TRBJ2-1; 7 nucleotides match TRBD1. CDR1 and CDR2 from the germline V gene are SGHRS and YFSETQ. After removal of 2 bases from V and 3 bases from J, the junction contained 5 bases not matched to a gene. This CDR3 is 15 amino acids long.

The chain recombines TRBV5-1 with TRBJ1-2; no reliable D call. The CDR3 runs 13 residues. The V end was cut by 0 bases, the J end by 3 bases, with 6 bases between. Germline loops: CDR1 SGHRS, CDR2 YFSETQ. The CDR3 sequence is CASSLVGDYGYTF. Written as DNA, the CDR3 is TGCGCCAGCAGCTTGGTTGGGGACTATGGCTACACCTTC.

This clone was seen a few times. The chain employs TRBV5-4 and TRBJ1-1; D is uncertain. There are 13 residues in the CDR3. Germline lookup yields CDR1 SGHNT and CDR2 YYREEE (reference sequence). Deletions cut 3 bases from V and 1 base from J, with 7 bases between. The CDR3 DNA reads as TGTGCCAGCAGCTCGACCCCGAACACTGAAGCTTTCTTT. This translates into CASSSTPNTEAFF.

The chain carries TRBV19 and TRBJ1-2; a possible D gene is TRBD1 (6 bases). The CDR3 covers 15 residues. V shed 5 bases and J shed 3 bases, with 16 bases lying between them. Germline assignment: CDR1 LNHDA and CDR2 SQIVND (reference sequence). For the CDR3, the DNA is TGTGCCAGTAGTCCGGACACCGGGACACACTATGGCTACACCTTC. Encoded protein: CASSPDTGTHYGYTF.

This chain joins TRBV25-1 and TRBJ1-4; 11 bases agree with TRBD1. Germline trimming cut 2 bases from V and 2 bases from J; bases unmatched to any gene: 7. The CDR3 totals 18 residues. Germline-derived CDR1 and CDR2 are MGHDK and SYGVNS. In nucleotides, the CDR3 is TGTGCCAGCAGTGAAGGTTGGACAGGGGGCGCGACTAATGAAAAACTGTTTTTT. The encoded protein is CASSEGWTGGATNEKLFF.

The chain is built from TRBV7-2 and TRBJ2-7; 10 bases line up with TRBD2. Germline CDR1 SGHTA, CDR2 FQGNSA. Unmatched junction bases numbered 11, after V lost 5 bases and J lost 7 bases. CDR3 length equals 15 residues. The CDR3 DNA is TGTGCCAGCAGCCAAGATCACGGGACTAGCGATGAGCAGTACTTC. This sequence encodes CASSQDHGTSDEQYF.

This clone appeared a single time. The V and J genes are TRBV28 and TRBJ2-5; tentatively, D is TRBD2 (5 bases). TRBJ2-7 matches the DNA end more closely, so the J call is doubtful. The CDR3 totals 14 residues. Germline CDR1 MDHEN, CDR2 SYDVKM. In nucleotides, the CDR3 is TGTGCCAGCAGTCCCAAGAGACTACGCTACGAGCAGTACTTC. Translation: CASSPKRLRYEQYF.

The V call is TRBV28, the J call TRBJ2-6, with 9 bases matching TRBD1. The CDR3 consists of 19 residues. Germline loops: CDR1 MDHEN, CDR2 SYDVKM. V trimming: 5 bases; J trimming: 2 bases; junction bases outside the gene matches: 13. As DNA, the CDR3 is TGTGCCAGCAGTGTCCAGGTTTGGGACAGGGTGGCTGGGGCCAACGTCCTGACTTTC. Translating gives CASSVQVWDRVAGANVLTF.

The CDR3 loop is CASGQGVWYGYTF. The CDR3 DNA sequence: TGTGCCAGCGGACAGGGGGTTTGGTATGGCTACACCTTC. The chain combines TRBV27 with TRBJ1-2, with 10 bases matching TRBD1. CDR1 and CDR2 from the germline V gene are MNHEY and SMNVEV (reference sequence). V shed 8 bases and J 5 bases; nucleotides not matched to a gene: 5. This CDR3 spans 13 amino acids.